These 16 T cell receptor beta chains came from one sample sequenced in a study of shared clonotypes between healthy human individuals. The repertoire was sequenced with immunoSEQ multiplex PCR; TCRdb's copy has only in-frame clones and lacks some. The sample lists more than 400,000 clones, 90% to 97% seen once, with 0.06% in the top ten. Sequencing used naive CD4+ T cells sorted from blood. As for subset: CD45RA+ positively selected. The receptors shown here come from a woman aged 25 to 39 in good health.

The V call is TRBV7-9, the J call TRBJ2-5; possible D gene TRBD2, 5 bases. V was shortened by 3 bases and J by 4 bases, with 9 bases between the two germline ends. Germline CDR1 SEHNR, CDR2 FQNEAQ (reference sequence). The CDR3 totals 13 residues. The CDR3 spells CASSLSGIETQYF. DNA of the CDR3: TGTGCCAGCAGCTTGTCCGGGATAGAGACCCAGTACTTC.

The V gene is TRBV25-1, the J gene TRBJ2-1; 7 nucleotides match TRBD2. The CDR3 length is 13 residues. Germline V gene lookup returns CDR1 MGHDK and CDR2 SYGVNS. Germline trimming cut 3 bases from V and 8 bases from J; bases unmatched to any gene: 4. The CDR3, as DNA: TGTGCCAGCAGTGAGACTAGCATCTATGAGCAGTTCTTC. Protein sequence: CASSETSIYEQFF.

The chain is built from TRBV5-1 and TRBJ2-6, with no clear D. CDR1 SGHRS and CDR2 YFSETQ come from the germline V gene. The V gene lost 0 bases and the J gene lost 6 bases, with 4 bases spanning the gap. The CDR3 covers 13 residues. DNA for the CDR3: TGCGCCAGCAGCTTGGAAGCGGCCAACGTCCTGACTTTC. This sequence encodes CASSLEAANVLTF.

Concerning this clone itself: The same CDR3 is also encoded by other DNA sequences in this sample. The rearrangement uses TRBV7-2 and TRBJ2-3; D unclear. This CDR3 is built from 14 residues. Germline values: CDR1 SGHTA, CDR2 FQGNSA. V lost 1 base to trimming and J lost 0 bases, with 5 bases between them. This chain's CDR3 is CASSLVPSTDTQYF. The DNA of the CDR3 is TGTGCCAGCAGCTTAGTCCCTAGCACAGATACGCAGTATTTT.

This clone was found a few times. The chain's CDR3 is CASSFVVYEQYF. The CDR3 DNA is TGTGCCAGCAGTTTCGTCGTCTACGAGCAGTACTTC. The genes are TRBV28 and TRBJ2-7; D remains ambiguous. Germline V CDR1 and CDR2: MDHEN, SYDVKM. This CDR3 is built from 12 residues. Trimming removed 3 bases at V and 3 bases at J, with 6 bases between.

The chain combines TRBV10-2 with TRBJ2-1; 9 bases match TRBD2. Germline V gene data show CDR1 as WSHSY and CDR2 as SAAADI. The CDR3 is 14 amino acids. The junction had 7 bases not matched to a gene; V was cut back by 6 bases and J by 7 bases. Here the CDR3 reads CASRDSGSRNEQFF. CDR3 bases: TGCGCCAGCAGAGATAGCGGGAGCAGGAATGAGCAGTTCTTC.

The chain has TRBV7-6 and TRBJ2-2; 12 bases line up with TRBD2. There are 17 residues in the CDR3. V dropped 3 bases and J dropped 4; count of bases not matched to a gene: 6. CDR1 and CDR2 (germline): SGHVS, FNYEAQ. CDR3 coding DNA: TGTGCCAGCAGCTTTCGACTAGCGGGAGTTAGCACCGGGGAGCTGTTTTTT. It translates to CASSFRLAGVSTGELFF. The entire variable domain, with the rest obtained from reference TRBV7-6 and TRBJ2-2, is as follows: GAGVSQSPRYKVTKRGQDVALRCDPISGHVSLYWYRQALGQGPEFLTYFNYEAQQDKSGLPNDRFSAERPEGSISTLTIQRTEQRDSAMYRCASSFRLAGVSTGELFFGEGSRLTVL.

The chain links TRBV2 to TRBJ2-7; a weak D match, TRBD1 (5 bases). Germline V gene data show CDR1 as SNHLY and CDR2 as FYNNEI. The CDR3 is made up of 13 amino acids. Trimming left V 8 bases short and J 2 bases short, with 13 bases between. The CDR3 loop reads CASLQGIAYEQYF. CDR3 bases: TGTGCCAGCCTCCAGGGAATCGCCTACGAGCAGTACTTC.

This clone was seen once. The chain has TRBV25-1 and TRBJ2-5; 9 nucleotides align to TRBD1. This CDR3 has 15 amino acids. The junction had 5 bases not matched to a gene; V was cut back by 4 bases and J by 2 bases. Germline CDR1 reads MGHDK; CDR2 reads SYGVNS. CDR3 protein: CASSAPDRGQETQYF. CDR3 bases: TGTGCCAGCAGTGCTCCTGACAGGGGGCAAGAGACCCAGTACTTC. The full variable domain, in which reference TRBV25-1 and TRBJ2-5 provide the parts outside the CDR3, is EADIYQTPRYLVIGTGKKITLECSQTMGHDKMYWYQQDPGMELHLIHYSYGVNSTEKGDLSSESTVSRIRTEHFPLTLESARPSHTSQYLCASSAPDRGQETQYFGPGTRLLVL.

The chain employs TRBV5-1 and TRBJ1-5, with a possible D match to TRBD1 (6 bases). Germline assignment: CDR1 SGHRS and CDR2 YFSETQ. Trimming cost V 3 bases and J 4 bases, with 14 bases left between them. The CDR3 extends over 15 amino acids. The CDR3 loop is CASSSSGGANQPQHF. The CDR3, as DNA: TGCGCCAGCAGCTCGTCGGGGGGCGCGAATCAGCCCCAGCATTTT.

The sample holds a few counts of this clone. This chain connects TRBV7-9 to TRBJ1-5; unclear D gene. There are 14 residues in the CDR3. V lost 5 bases and J 2 bases, leaving 10 bases between the germline ends. The germline CDR1 and CDR2 sequences are SEHNR and FQNEAQ (reference sequence). CDR3 DNA sequence: TGTGCCAGCAGCGCCTTGGACGGCAATCAGCCCCAGCATTTT. Its protein product is CASSALDGNQPQHF. Looking up the rest from reference TRBV7-9 and TRBJ1-5 gives the full variable domain: DTGVSQNPRHKITKRGQNVTFRCDPISEHNRLYWYRQTLGQGPEFLTYFQNEAQLEKSRLLSDRFSAERPKGSFSTLEIQRTEQGDSAMYLCASSALDGNQPQHFGDGTRLSIL.

The chain is built from TRBV2 and TRBJ2-1, with 14 nucleotides matching TRBD2. CDR3 length: 15 amino acids. With 5 bases clipped from V and 8 bases from J, the junction kept 5 bases outside the gene matches. CDR1 and CDR2 from the germline V gene are SNHLY and FYNNEI. The CDR3 spells CASSRLAGGPDEQFF. DNA of the CDR3: TGTGCCAGCAGTAGACTAGCGGGAGGGCCGGATGAGCAGTTCTTC.

For this clone: This same CDR3 is encoded by further DNA sequences in the sample. V gene TRBV5-1 combines with J gene TRBJ1-3; 8 bases match TRBD1. The germline CDR1 and CDR2 sequences are SGHRS and YFSETQ. The CDR3 is 14 residues long. J was trimmed by 3 bases and V by 2 bases; bases with no gene match: 1. CDR3 protein: CASSLGQGGNTIYF. The CDR3 DNA is TGCGCCAGCAGCTTAGGACAGGGTGGAAACACCATATATTTT.

The chain combines TRBV27 with TRBJ1-5, with 12 bases identical to TRBD1. With V trimmed by 4 bases and J by 7 bases, 5 bases remained unmatched. Germline values: CDR1 MNHEY, CDR2 SMNVEV (reference sequence). The CDR3 loop spans 15 amino acids. The CDR3 is CASSSGQGAWQPQHF. The DNA for the CDR3 is TGTGCCAGCAGTTCGGGACAGGGGGCATGGCAGCCCCAGCATTTT.

The chain is built from TRBV19 and TRBJ1-5; no reliable D call. Germline values: CDR1 LNHDA, CDR2 SQIVND (reference sequence). The CDR3 has 12 residues. Trimming removed 3 bases from V and 6 bases from J, with 6 bases in between. CDR3 residues: CASSIPPQPQHF. The DNA for the CDR3 is TGTGCCAGTAGTATTCCCCCTCAGCCCCAGCATTTT.

The rearrangement joins TRBV7-6 to TRBJ1-2; tentative D call: TRBD1 (6 bases). The V end lost 6 bases, the J end lost 6 bases, and 14 bases lay between the germline ends. There are 13 residues in the CDR3. Looked up from germline, CDR1 is SGHVS and CDR2 is FNYEAQ. This CDR3 is CASRFGTTDGYTF. CDR3 DNA sequence: TGTGCCAGCAGGTTCGGGACAACCGATGGCTACACCTTC.